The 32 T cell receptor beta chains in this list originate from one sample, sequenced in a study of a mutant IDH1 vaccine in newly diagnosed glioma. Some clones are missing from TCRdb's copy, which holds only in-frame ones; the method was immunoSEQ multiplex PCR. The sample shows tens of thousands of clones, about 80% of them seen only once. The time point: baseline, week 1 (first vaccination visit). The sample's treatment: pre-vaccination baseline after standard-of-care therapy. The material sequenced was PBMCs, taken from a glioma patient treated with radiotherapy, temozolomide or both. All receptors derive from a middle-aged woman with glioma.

CDR3 bases: TGTGCCAGCAGCTTAGTGACGAACACTGAAGCTTTCTTT. Translated: CASSLVTNTEAFF. The genes are TRBV7-2 and TRBJ1-1; D remains ambiguous. The CDR3 is made up of 13 amino acids. The V gene's germline CDR1 is SGHTA and CDR2 FQGNSA. Trimming stripped 1 base from V and 1 base from J, with 4 bases between.

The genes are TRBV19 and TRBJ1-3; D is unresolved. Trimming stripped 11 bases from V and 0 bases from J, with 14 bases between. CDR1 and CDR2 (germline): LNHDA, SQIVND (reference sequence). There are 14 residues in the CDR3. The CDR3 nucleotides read TGTGCCTCAACCCGGGGTGGCTCTGGAAACACCATATATTTT. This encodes CASTRGGSGNTIYF.

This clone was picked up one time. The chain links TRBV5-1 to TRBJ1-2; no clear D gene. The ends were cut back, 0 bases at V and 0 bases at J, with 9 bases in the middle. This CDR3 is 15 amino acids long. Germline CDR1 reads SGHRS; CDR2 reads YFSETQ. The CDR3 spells CASSLEANSNYGYTF. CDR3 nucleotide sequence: TGCGCCAGCAGCTTGGAGGCCAACTCTAACTATGGCTACACCTTC. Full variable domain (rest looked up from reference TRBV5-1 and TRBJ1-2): KAGVTQTPRYLIKTRGQQVTLSCSPISGHRSVSWYQQTPGQGLQFLFEYFSETQRNKGNFPGRFSGRQFSNSRSEMNVSTLELGDSALYLCASSLEANSNYGYTFGSGTRLTVV.

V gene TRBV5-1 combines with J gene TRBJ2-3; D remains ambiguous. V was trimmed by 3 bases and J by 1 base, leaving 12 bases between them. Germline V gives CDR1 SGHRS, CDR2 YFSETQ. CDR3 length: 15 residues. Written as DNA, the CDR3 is TGCGCCAGCAGCTCCCGGATCCCCGGCACAGATACGCAGTATTTT. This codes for CASSSRIPGTDTQYF. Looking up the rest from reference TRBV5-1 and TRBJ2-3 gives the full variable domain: KAGVTQTPRYLIKTRGQQVTLSCSPISGHRSVSWYQQTPGQGLQFLFEYFSETQRNKGNFPGRFSGRQFSNSRSEMNVSTLELGDSALYLCASSSRIPGTDTQYFGPGTRLTVL.

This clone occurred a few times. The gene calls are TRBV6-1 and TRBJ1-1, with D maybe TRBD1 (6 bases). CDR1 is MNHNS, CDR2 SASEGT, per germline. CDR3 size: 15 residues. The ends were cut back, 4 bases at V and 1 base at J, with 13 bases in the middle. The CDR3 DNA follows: TGTGCCAGCAGTGTTTACTGGACAGCGAACACTGAAGCTTTCTTT. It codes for CASSVYWTANTEAFF.

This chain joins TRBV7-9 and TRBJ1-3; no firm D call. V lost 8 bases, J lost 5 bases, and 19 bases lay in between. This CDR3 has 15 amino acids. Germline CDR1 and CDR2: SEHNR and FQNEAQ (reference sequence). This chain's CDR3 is CASALGSGRRNTIYF. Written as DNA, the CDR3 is TGTGCCAGCGCCCTGGGCTCGGGCAGGAGAAACACCATATATTTT.

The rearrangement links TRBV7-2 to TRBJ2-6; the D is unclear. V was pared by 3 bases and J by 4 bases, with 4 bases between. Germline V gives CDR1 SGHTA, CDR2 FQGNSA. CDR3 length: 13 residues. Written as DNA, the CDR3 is TGTGCCAGCAGCTTTTCAGGGGCCAACGTCCTGACTTTC. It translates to CASSFSGANVLTF.

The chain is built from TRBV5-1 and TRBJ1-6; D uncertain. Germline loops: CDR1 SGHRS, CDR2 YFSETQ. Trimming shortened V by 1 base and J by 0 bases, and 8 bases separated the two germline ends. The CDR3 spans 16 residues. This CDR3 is CASSLPESSYNSPLHF. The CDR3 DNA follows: TGCGCCAGCAGCTTGCCGGAAAGCTCCTATAATTCACCCCTCCACTTT.

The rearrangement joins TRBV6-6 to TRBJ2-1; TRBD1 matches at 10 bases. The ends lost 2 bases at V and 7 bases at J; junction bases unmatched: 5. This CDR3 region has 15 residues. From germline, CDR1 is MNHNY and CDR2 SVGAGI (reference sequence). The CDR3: CASSYTGQGGNEQFF. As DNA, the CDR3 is TGTGCCAGCAGTTACACCGGACAGGGGGGGAATGAGCAGTTCTTC.

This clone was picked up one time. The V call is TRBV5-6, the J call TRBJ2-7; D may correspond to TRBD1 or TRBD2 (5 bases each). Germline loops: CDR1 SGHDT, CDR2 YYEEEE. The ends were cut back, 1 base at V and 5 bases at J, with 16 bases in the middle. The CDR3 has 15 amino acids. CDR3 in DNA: TGTGCCAGCAGCTTGAGGGGATCCGGGGCCGACGAGCAGTACTTC. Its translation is CASSLRGSGADEQYF.

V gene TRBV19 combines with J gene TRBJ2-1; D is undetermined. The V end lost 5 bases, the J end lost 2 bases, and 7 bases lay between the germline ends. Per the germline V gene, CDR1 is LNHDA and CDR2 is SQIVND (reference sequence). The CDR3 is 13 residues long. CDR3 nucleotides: TGTGCCAGTAGTGGCCAGACCTACAATGAGCAGTTCTTC. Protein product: CASSGQTYNEQFF.

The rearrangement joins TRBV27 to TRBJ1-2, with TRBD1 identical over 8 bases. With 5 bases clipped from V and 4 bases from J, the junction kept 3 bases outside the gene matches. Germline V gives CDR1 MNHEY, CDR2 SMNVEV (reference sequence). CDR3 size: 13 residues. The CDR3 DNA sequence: TGTGCCAGCAGTCCCACAGGGGGCTATGGCTACACCTTC. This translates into CASSPTGGYGYTF.

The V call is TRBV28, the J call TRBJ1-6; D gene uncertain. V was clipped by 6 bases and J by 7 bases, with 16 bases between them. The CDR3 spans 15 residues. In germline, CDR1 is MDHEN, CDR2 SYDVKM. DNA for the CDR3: TGTGCCAGCAGCTCCCCGGGCGGGGTAAATTCACCCCTCCACTTT. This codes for CASSSPGGVNSPLHF.

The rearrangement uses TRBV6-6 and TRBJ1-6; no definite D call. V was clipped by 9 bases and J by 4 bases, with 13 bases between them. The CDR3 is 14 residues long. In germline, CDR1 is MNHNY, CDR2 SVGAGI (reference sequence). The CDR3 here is CASRAGRYNSPLHF. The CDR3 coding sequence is TGTGCCAGTCGGGCTGGGCGGTATAATTCACCCCTCCACTTT.

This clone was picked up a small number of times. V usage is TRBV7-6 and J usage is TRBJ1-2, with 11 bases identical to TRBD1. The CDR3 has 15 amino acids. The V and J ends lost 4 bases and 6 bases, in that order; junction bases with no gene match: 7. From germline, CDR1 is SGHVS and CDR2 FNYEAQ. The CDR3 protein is CASSSRTGGSDGYTF. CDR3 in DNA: TGTGCCAGCAGCTCCAGGACAGGGGGCTCAGATGGCTACACCTTC.

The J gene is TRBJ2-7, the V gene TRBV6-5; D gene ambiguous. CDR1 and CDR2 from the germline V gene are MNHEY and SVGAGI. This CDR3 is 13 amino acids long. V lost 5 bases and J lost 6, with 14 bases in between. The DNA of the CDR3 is TGTGCCAGCAGTACCCCCCCGATTAGCGAGCAGTACTTC. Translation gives CASSTPPISEQYF.

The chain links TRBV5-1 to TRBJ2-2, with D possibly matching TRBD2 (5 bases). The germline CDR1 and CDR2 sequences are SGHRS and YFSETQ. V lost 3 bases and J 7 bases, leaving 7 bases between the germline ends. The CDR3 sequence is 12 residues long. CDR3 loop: CASSSSFGELFF. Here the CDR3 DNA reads TGCGCCAGCAGCTCTAGCTTCGGGGAGCTGTTTTTT.

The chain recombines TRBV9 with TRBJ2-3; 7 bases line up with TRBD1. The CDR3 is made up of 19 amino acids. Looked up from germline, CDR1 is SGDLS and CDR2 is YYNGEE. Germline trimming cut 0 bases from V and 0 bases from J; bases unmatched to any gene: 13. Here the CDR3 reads CASSVEDGDSPTSTDTQYF. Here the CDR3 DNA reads TGTGCCAGCAGCGTAGAAGACGGGGACAGCCCTACTAGCACAGATACGCAGTATTTT.

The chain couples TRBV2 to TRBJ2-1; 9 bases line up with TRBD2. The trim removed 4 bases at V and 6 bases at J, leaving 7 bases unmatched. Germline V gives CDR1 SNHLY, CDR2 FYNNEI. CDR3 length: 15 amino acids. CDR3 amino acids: CASSANGGGANEQFF. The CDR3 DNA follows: TGTGCCAGCAGTGCGAATGGCGGGGGGGCCAATGAGCAGTTCTTC.

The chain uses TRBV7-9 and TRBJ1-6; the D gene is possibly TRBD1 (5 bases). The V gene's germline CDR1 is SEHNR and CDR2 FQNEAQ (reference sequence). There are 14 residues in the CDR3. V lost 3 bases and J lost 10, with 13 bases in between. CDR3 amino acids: CASSFERGWSPLHF. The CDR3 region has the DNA TGTGCCAGCAGCTTTGAGAGGGGTTGGTCACCCCTCCACTTT.

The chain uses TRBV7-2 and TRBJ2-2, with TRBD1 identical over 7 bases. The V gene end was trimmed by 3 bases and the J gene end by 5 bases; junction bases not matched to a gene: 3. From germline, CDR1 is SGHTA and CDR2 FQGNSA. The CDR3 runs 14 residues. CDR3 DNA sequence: TGTGCCAGCAGCTTCGGGACAGCAACCGGGGAGCTGTTTTTT. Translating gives CASSFGTATGELFF.

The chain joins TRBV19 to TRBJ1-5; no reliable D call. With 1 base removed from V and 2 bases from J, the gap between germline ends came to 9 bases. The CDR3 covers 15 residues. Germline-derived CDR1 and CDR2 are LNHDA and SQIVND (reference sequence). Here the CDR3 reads CASSIGGNGNQPQHF. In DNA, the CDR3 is TGTGCCAGTAGTATAGGTGGGAATGGCAATCAGCCCCAGCATTTT.

The DNA for the CDR3 is TGTGCCAGTAGTTCAGCAGGGGGCATGGCGAACACTGAAGCTTTCTTT. Its translation: CASSSAGGMANTEAFF. The V gene is TRBV19, the J gene TRBJ1-1; 8 positions match TRBD1. This CDR3 region has 16 residues. Germline CDR1 LNHDA, CDR2 SQIVND (reference sequence). Unmatched junction bases numbered 9, after V lost 5 bases and J lost 1 base. The full variable domain, in which reference TRBV19 and TRBJ1-1 provide the parts outside the CDR3, is DGGITQSPKYLFRKEGQNVTLSCEQNLNHDAMYWYRQDPGQGLRLIYYSQIVNDFQKGDIAEGYSVSREKKESFPLTVTSAQKNPTAFYLCASSSAGGMANTEAFFGQGTRLTVV.

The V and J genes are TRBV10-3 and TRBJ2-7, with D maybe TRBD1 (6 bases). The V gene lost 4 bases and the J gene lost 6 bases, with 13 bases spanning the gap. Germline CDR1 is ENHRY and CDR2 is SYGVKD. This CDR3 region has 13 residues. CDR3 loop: CAISGLQGGEQYF. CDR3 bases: TGTGCCATCAGTGGGTTACAGGGTGGCGAGCAGTACTTC.

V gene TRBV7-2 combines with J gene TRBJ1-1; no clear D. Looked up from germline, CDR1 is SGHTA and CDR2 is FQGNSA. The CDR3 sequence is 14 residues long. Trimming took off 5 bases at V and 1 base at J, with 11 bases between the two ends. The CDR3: CASSPRWTNTEAFF. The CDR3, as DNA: TGTGCCAGCAGCCCCCGCTGGACGAACACTGAAGCTTTCTTT.

The CDR3 DNA reads TGTGCCACCAGCAGAGGAGGGCCCGAGCAGTACTTC. It encodes CATSRGGPEQYF. The rearrangement uses TRBV15 and TRBJ2-7; a weak D match, TRBD2 (5 bases). Trimming shortened V by 1 base and J by 6 bases, and 7 bases separated the two germline ends. The CDR3 runs to 12 residues. Germline CDR1 is LNHNV and CDR2 is YYDKDF (reference sequence).

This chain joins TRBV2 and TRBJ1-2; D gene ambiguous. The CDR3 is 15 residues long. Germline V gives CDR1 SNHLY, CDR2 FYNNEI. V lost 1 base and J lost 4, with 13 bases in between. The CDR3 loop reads CASSEGGSPSYGYTF. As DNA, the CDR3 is TGTGCCAGCAGTGAAGGTGGCAGCCCCTCCTATGGCTACACCTTC. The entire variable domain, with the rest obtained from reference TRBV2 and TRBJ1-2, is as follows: EPEVTQTPSHQVTQMGQEVILRCVPISNHLYFYWYRQILGQKVEFLVSFYNNEISEKSEIFDDQFSVERPDGSNFTLKIRSTKLEDSAMYFCASSEGGSPSYGYTFGSGTRLTVV.

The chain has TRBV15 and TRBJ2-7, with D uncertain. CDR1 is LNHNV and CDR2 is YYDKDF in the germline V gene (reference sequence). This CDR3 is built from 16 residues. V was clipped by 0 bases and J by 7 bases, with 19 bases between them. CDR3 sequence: CATSRDGSSLNREQYF. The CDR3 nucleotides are TGTGCCACCAGCAGAGATGGATCCAGTCTAAACCGGGAGCAGTACTTC.

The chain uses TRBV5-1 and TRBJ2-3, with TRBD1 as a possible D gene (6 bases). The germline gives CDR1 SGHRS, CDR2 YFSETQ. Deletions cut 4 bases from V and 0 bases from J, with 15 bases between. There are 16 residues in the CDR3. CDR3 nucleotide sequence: TGCGCCAGCAGCGTTCAGGGGCAGGGGAGCACAGATACGCAGTATTTT. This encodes CASSVQGQGSTDTQYF.

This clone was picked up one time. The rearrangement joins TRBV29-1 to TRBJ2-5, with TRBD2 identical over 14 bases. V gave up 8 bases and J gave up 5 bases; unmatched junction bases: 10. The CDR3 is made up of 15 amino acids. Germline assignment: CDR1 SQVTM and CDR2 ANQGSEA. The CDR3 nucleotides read TGCAGCCCTGACCGGACTAGCGGGGGGCGGGAGACCCAGTACTTC. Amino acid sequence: CSPDRTSGGRETQYF. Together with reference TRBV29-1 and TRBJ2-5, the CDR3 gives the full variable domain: SAVISQKPSRDICQRGTSLTIQCQVDSQVTMMFWYRQQPGQSLTLIATANQGSEATYESGFVIDKFPISRPNLTFSTLTVSNMSPEDSSIYLCSPDRTSGGRETQYFGPGTRLLVL.

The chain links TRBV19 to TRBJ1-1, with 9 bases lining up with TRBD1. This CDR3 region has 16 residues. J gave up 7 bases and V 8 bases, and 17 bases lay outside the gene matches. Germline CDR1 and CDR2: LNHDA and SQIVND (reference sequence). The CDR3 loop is CASRAGGGGTGREAFF. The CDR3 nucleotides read TGTGCCAGTCGCGCGGGGGGTGGAGGGACAGGGCGTGAAGCTTTCTTT.

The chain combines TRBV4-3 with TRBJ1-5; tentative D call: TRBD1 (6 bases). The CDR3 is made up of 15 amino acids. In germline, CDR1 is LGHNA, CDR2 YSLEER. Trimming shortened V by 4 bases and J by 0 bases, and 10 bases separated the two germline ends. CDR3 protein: CASSPGAYSNQPQHF. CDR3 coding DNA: TGCGCCAGCAGCCCAGGGGCGTATAGCAATCAGCCCCAGCATTTT.